The 5 T cell receptor beta chains presented below share a single source sample, sequenced in a study of T cells in Graves' hyperthyroidism and ophthalmopathy. RNA transcripts provided the source from which TCR beta CDR3 regions were amplified. First-round RT-PCR targeting the TCR CDR3 was performed with the HTBI primer set. Each CDR3 protein gets one entry after TCRdb re-called the multiplex PCR reads with MiXCR. The sample carries 650,000 to 700,000 distinct CDR3 sequences, around a sixth recorded once. Sequenced input: blood. The receptors stem from a man aged 50 to 60 with Graves' hyperthyroidism.

This clonotype has just one count. V is TRBV10-3 and J is TRBJ2-7; TRBD2 agrees at 11 bases. From germline, CDR1 is ENHRY and CDR2 SYGVKD. This CDR3 comprises 13 residues. V shed 8 bases, J shed 5 bases, and the junction held 5 bases outside the gene matches. CDR3 DNA: TGTGCCATCGGAGTAGCGGGAGGGAACGAGCAGTACTTC. It specifies CAIGVAGGNEQYF.

The J gene is TRBJ2-1, the V gene TRBV11-2; 8 positions match TRBD1. This CDR3 contains 14 residues. V gave up 4 bases and J gave up 8 bases; unmatched junction bases: 7. The germline CDR1 and CDR2 sequences are SGHAT and FQNNGV. DNA of the CDR3: TGTGCCAGCAGCTCCCGGACAGGGTGGGATGAGCAGTTCTTC. It encodes CASSSRTGWDEQFF.

This clonotype was found many times. The V gene is TRBV29-1, the J gene TRBJ2-7, with 12 bases aligning to TRBD2. CDR1 is SQVTM and CDR2 is ANQGSEA in the germline V gene. The CDR3 runs to 14 residues. Trimming took 7 bases from V and 4 from J; bases not matched to a gene: 8. The CDR3 DNA follows: TGCAGCGCCCGCCCCGGGACTAGCGGGTACGAGCAGTACTTC. Translated: CSARPGTSGYEQYF.

In this sample, this clonotype turned up many times. The rearrangement joins TRBV12-3 or TRBV12-4 to TRBJ2-1; D is ambiguous. V was cut by 6 bases and J by 5 bases, with 14 bases left in between. The CDR3 is 14 residues long. The CDR3 here is CASRPQALDNEQFF. The CDR3 DNA follows: TGTGCCAGCAGACCACAAGCTCTGGACAATGAGCAGTTCTTC.

In this sample, this clonotype turned up many times. J is TRBJ1-2 and V is TRBV7-2, with 10 nucleotides matching TRBD1. The V segment lost 2 bases and the J segment 7 bases; nucleotides outside the gene matches: 10. This CDR3 region has 16 residues. Germline CDR1 reads SGHTA; CDR2 reads FQGNSA. The CDR3 protein is CASSLPTGQGVGGYTF. Here the CDR3 DNA reads TGTGCCAGCAGCTTACCCACCGGACAGGGGGTGGGTGGCTACACCTTC.